The 23 T cell receptor beta chains reported below all come from one sample, sequenced in a study of blood T cell repertoires in COVID-19. Sequencing used immunoSEQ multiplex PCR; TCRdb keeps in-frame clones, though not all of them. The repertoire consists of 100,000 to 150,000 clones, with around 89% occurring once and the leading ten covering 18%. The source material was peripheral blood. Receptor source: a man aged 50-59 years with active or convalescent COVID-19.

The chain is built from TRBV28 and TRBJ2-5; 11 bases align to TRBD2. V was pared by 9 bases and J by 5 bases, with 11 bases of the junction left unmatched. CDR3 size: 15 residues. The germline CDR1 and CDR2 sequences are MDHEN and SYDVKM. The CDR3 bases are TGTGCCAGTATACTAGCGGGAGATAGGAGGGAGACCCAGTACTTC. It translates to CASILAGDRRETQYF.

This clone was seen just once. The rearrangement joins TRBV28 to TRBJ2-6, with TRBD1 as a possible D gene (5 bases). Trimming took 5 bases from V and 1 from J, leaving 9 bases between them. Germline lookup yields CDR1 MDHEN and CDR2 SYDVKM. The CDR3 length is 15 residues. The CDR3 DNA is TGTGCCAGCAGTGCCCAGGGATCTGGGGCCAACGTCCTGACTTTC. It translates to CASSAQGSGANVLTF.

The V call is TRBV6-6, the J call TRBJ1-5; D gene ambiguous. The CDR3 extends over 14 amino acids. The germline V gene encodes CDR1 MNHNY and CDR2 SVGAGI (reference sequence). Deletions cut 2 bases from V and 3 bases from J, with 8 bases between. The CDR3 DNA reads as TGTGCCAGCAGTTACCTTCAACTCAATCAGCCCCAGCATTTT. This gives the protein CASSYLQLNQPQHF.

The chain combines TRBV19 with TRBJ2-2; 9 bases fit TRBD1. The CDR3 has 15 residues. The germline V gene has CDR1 LNHDA and CDR2 SQIVND (reference sequence). After removal of 3 bases from V and 3 bases from J, the junction contained 2 bases not matched to a gene. The CDR3 region has the DNA TGTGCCAGTAGTATCGGGACAGGGTACACCGGGGAGCTGTTTTTT. Translation gives CASSIGTGYTGELFF.

The genes are TRBV18 and TRBJ1-5; 8 bases align to TRBD1. Trimming cost V 2 bases and J 13 bases; bases outside gene matches: 13. The CDR3 is made up of 15 amino acids. Germline V lookup: CDR1 KGHSH, CDR2 LQKENI. Written as DNA, the CDR3 is TGTGCCAGCTCACCAGGTACGCCGGGACAGGAAGTTCAGCATTTT. As protein: CASSPGTPGQEVQHF.

The chain combines TRBV5-5 with TRBJ1-1; D remains ambiguous. This CDR3 spans 15 amino acids. The germline CDR1 and CDR2 sequences are SGHKS and YYEKEE (reference sequence). Trimming cost V 3 bases and J 1 base, with 13 bases left between them. The CDR3: CASSSPAGENTEAFF. Written as DNA, the CDR3 is TGTGCCAGCAGCTCCCCGGCAGGCGAGAACACTGAAGCTTTCTTT.

This chain connects TRBV24-1 to TRBJ1-5; D ambiguous. The length of the CDR3 is 14 residues. CDR1 and CDR2 from the germline V gene are KGHDR and SFDVKD. Trimming removed 4 bases from V and 0 bases from J, with 6 bases in between. Here the CDR3 reads CATSEPYSNQPQHF. CDR3 coding DNA: TGTGCCACCAGTGAGCCCTATAGCAATCAGCCCCAGCATTTT.

The V and J genes are TRBV2 and TRBJ2-5; perhaps TRBD1 as D (6 bases). This CDR3 spans 15 amino acids. The V end lost 5 bases, the J end lost 1 base, and 14 bases lay between the germline ends. Germline V gene lookup returns CDR1 SNHLY and CDR2 FYNNEI. CDR3 nucleotide sequence: TGTGCCAGCAGTCCGGACAGATTTATCCAAGAGACCCAGTACTTC. Its translation: CASSPDRFIQETQYF.

V gene TRBV19 combines with J gene TRBJ1-5; 7 bases agree with TRBD1. This CDR3 region has 13 residues. Germline V lookup: CDR1 LNHDA, CDR2 SQIVND (reference sequence). V lost 10 bases to trimming and J lost 3 bases; unmatched junction nucleotides: 6. Here the CDR3 DNA reads TGTGCCATTGCAGGGGGAAACAATCAGCCCCAGCATTTT. Its translation is CAIAGGNNQPQHF. Using reference TRBV19 and TRBJ1-5 for the parts outside the CDR3, the full variable domain is DGGITQSPKYLFRKEGQNVTLSCEQNLNHDAMYWYRQDPGQGLRLIYYSQIVNDFQKGDIAEGYSVSREKKESFPLTVTSAQKNPTAFYLCAIAGGNNQPQHFGDGTRLSIL.

The chain couples TRBV2 to TRBJ1-6; perhaps TRBD1 as D (6 bases). This CDR3 spans 14 amino acids. Per the germline V gene, CDR1 is SNHLY and CDR2 is FYNNEI. With 2 bases removed from V and 10 bases from J, the gap between germline ends came to 12 bases. CDR3 nucleotide sequence: TGTGCCAGCAGTGAACTGGCAGGGGTCTCACCCCTCCACTTT. It specifies CASSELAGVSPLHF.

The chain uses TRBV19 and TRBJ2-5; 11 nucleotides agree with TRBD2. The germline CDR1 and CDR2 sequences are LNHDA and SQIVND (reference sequence). The V segment lost 5 bases and the J segment 1 base; nucleotides outside the gene matches: 6. This CDR3 comprises 16 residues. The CDR3 sequence is CASSFTSGRGQETQYF. CDR3 sequence (DNA): TGTGCCAGTAGTTTTACTAGCGGGAGAGGCCAAGAGACCCAGTACTTC.

The V call is TRBV11-3, the J call TRBJ2-1, with 8 nucleotides matching TRBD1. V shed 5 bases and J 9 bases; nucleotides not matched to a gene: 12. Germline values: CDR1 SGHNT, CDR2 YENEEA. The CDR3 length is 15 residues. The CDR3 nucleotides read TGTGCCAGCAGCCTCCGGACAGGGAACTTTGTTGAGCAGTTCTTC. Protein sequence: CASSLRTGNFVEQFF.

The rearrangement uses TRBV7-8 and TRBJ2-1, with 7 positions matching TRBD1. There are 15 residues in the CDR3. Germline CDR1 is SGHVS and CDR2 is FQNEAQ. V was clipped by 5 bases and J by 2 bases; unmatched bases: 6. CDR3 nucleotides: TGTGCCAGCAGCAAACGCCAGGGGGCCTACAATGAGCAGTTCTTC. It translates to CASSKRQGAYNEQFF.

This rearrangement joins TRBV10-3 to TRBJ1-6, with 9 bases that match TRBD1. CDR3 length: 16 residues. The germline V gene has CDR1 ENHRY and CDR2 SYGVKD. V lost 3 bases to trimming and J lost 7 bases; unmatched junction nucleotides: 7. CDR3 in amino acids: CAISDNETGGNSPLHF. CDR3 in DNA: TGTGCCATCAGTGATAATGAGACAGGGGGGAATTCACCCCTCCACTTT.

The chain employs TRBV5-1 and TRBJ2-1; TRBD1 is a possible D gene (5 bases). The V end lost 4 bases, the J end lost 6 bases, and 20 bases lay between the germline ends. This CDR3 is 16 amino acids long. The germline V gene encodes CDR1 SGHRS and CDR2 YFSETQ. CDR3 amino acids: CASSPLMETARNEQFF. CDR3 in DNA: TGCGCCAGCAGCCCACTTATGGAGACAGCGCGCAATGAGCAGTTCTTC.

This chain connects TRBV5-4 to TRBJ2-5; TRBD1 is a possible D gene (6 bases). The CDR3 loop spans 15 amino acids. In germline, CDR1 is SGHNT, CDR2 YYREEE (reference sequence). V lost 2 bases, J lost 2 bases, and 13 bases lay in between. This CDR3 reads CASSFQTGQQETQYF. The CDR3 nucleotides read TGTGCCAGCAGCTTTCAGACAGGCCAACAAGAGACCCAGTACTTC.

The chain links TRBV5-4 to TRBJ2-3, with 8 nucleotides matching TRBD2. The V segment lost 0 bases and the J segment 4 bases; nucleotides outside the gene matches: 7. The CDR3 length is 16 residues. Germline V lookup: CDR1 SGHNT, CDR2 YYREEE (reference sequence). The CDR3 region has the DNA TGTGCCAGCAGCTTGGATGGGCCTAGCGGGTCAGATACGCAGTATTTT. Translation: CASSLDGPSGSDTQYF.

The rearrangement links TRBV5-4 to TRBJ2-2; 8 bases are shared with TRBD2. The CDR3 has 17 amino acids. J lost 5 bases, V lost 0 bases, and 9 bases had no gene match. The V gene's germline CDR1 is SGHNT and CDR2 YYREEE (reference sequence). The CDR3 nucleotides read TGTGCCAGCAGCTTGGCAGGGGCGGGGGGAAGGACCGGGGAGCTGTTTTTT. Translating it yields CASSLAGAGGRTGELFF.

This clone was seen only once. The chain couples TRBV27 to TRBJ1-1, with TRBD1 matching over 10 bases. Germline-derived CDR1 and CDR2 are MNHEY and SMNVEV (reference sequence). The CDR3 contains 15 residues. With V trimmed by 5 bases and J by 4 bases, 7 bases remained unmatched. CDR3 region: CASSPDRGEGTEAFF. CDR3 DNA: TGTGCCAGCAGTCCGGACAGGGGGGAGGGCACTGAAGCTTTCTTT.

This clone came up once. The V gene is TRBV5-5, the J gene TRBJ1-2, with D tentatively TRBD1 (5 bases). Deletions cut 0 bases from V and 4 bases from J, with 7 bases between. CDR1 is SGHKS and CDR2 is YYEKEE in the germline V gene (reference sequence). The CDR3 length is 13 residues. CDR3 nucleotides: TGTGCCAGCAGCTTGGAGGGGCCCTATGGCTACACCTTC. Translation: CASSLEGPYGYTF.

The chain has TRBV19 and TRBJ1-3; D call uncertain. V lost 7 bases and J lost 0, with 4 bases in between. Germline CDR1 and CDR2: LNHDA and SQIVND (reference sequence). The CDR3 has 12 amino acids. The CDR3 loop reads CASTVSGNTIYF. CDR3 sequence (DNA): TGTGCCAGTACCGTCTCTGGAAACACCATATATTTT.

The rearrangement joins TRBV10-3 to TRBJ1-4; tentatively, D is TRBD1 (5 bases). Germline CDR1 is ENHRY and CDR2 is SYGVKD. With 0 bases removed from V and 5 bases from J, the gap between germline ends came to 10 bases. This CDR3 comprises 15 residues. The CDR3 bases are TGTGCCATCAGTGAGTCGTTAACAGGCAATGAAAAACTGTTTTTT. This sequence encodes CAISESLTGNEKLFF.

The CDR3 protein is CASRVGLAGEEYNEQFF. Written as DNA, the CDR3 is TGTGCCAGCAGGGTCGGACTAGCGGGAGAAGAGTACAATGAGCAGTTCTTC. The chain has TRBV2 and TRBJ2-1, with 13 bases matching TRBD2. The CDR3 length is 17 residues. Germline trimming cut 6 bases from V and 4 bases from J; bases unmatched to any gene: 9. Germline V gene data show CDR1 as SNHLY and CDR2 as FYNNEI.